This T cell receptor (beta chain) was retrieved from a study of T cell repertoires in cytomegalovirus infection (dated by TCRdb to about 2019). The study in broad terms: Because public TCR beta signatures pointed to carriage of CMV infection together with the matching HLA type, the HLA type of each donor mattered for the analysis. Points the paper makes about the study in general: Cumulative frequency of public TCR beta family members discriminated carriers of CMV infection plus the relevant HLA type in this cohort and an independent roughly 330-donor cohort. In the ex vivo response, HLA-C-restricted CMV-specific TCR beta clonotypes were dominant, and in two of eight donors the single most frequent clonotype came from this HLA-C-restricted group.

The listed sequencing device is Illumina HiSeq 1500. The raw public data were reprocessed by TCRdb itself: fastp quality trimming at Q25, MiXCR clonotype calling, in-frame beta chains only. All rows with the same CDR3 protein become a single entry with the most common DNA and genes. The sample table contains more than 400,000 distinct CDR3 sequences; only one count was recorded for around 27% of them. Together, the top ten hold roughly 13% of the sample. The CDR3 spans 14 residues, from the cysteine through the phenylalanine. CDR3 DNA only is kept here, 42 bases in frame from base 1. The germline ends are 15 bases apart after V is trimmed by 5 bases and J by 4 bases. Based on the germline V gene (reference sequence), the CDR1 and CDR2 sequences are SEHNR and FQNEAQ. Notes on this clonotype: Which antigen it targets is not known. It has no much larger one-base neighbor in the sample; base qualities were not kept.

This clonotype was sampled from a human donor in good health (CMV status not recorded). Some clones in this sample may be carry-over from other donors' samples. This chain is built from TRBV7-9 and TRBJ2-7, with the D gene too uncertain to name. The sample consisted of PBMCs. CDR3 region: CASSGFGDTYEQYF. The nucleotides are TGTGCCAGCAGCGGATTCGGCGACACTTACGAGCAGTACTTC.